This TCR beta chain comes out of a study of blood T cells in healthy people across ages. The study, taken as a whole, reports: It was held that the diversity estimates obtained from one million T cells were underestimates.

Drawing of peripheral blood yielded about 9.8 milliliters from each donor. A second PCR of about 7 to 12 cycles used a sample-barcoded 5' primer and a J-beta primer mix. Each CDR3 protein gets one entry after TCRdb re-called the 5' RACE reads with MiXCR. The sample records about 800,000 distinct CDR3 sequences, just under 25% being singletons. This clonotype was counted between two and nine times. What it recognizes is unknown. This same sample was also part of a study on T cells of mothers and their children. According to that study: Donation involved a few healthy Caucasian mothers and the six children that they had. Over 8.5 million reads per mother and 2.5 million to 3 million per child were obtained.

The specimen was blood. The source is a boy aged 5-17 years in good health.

In DNA form, the CDR3 reads TGTGCCAGCAGGGGACAGGGGTGGAACACTGAAGCTTTCTTT. It is translated as CASRGQGWNTEAFF. This sequence joins TRBV27 and TRBJ1-1; TRBD1 matches at 10 bases. Germline V CDR1 and CDR2: MNHEY, SMNVEV (reference sequence). Trimming removed 6 bases from V and 1 base from J; junction bases left unmatched: 2. The CDR3 has 14 amino acids.